This T cell receptor beta chain came from a study of CD8+CD57+ T cells in acquired aplastic anemia. In the study overall: Sorted cells (CD4+ and CD8+) yielded DNA amounts that averaged about 3.4 ug. Healthy donors averaged approximately 9.8 million reads for CD4+ cells. Overall study findings and caveats: Under 35 was the count of CD8+ CDR3 sequences that patients shared with controls.

As for this clonotype: Its target is unknown.

Genomic DNA served as template for TCR beta VDJ and CDR3 profiling. TCRdb used MiXCR to reprocess the reads, holding one entry per CDR3 protein. The table includes under 75,000 distinct CDR3 sequences, approximately 50% detected once. V was clipped by 6 bases and J by 0 bases; unmatched bases: 3. CDR1 and CDR2 from the germline V gene are SNHLY and FYNNEI. The CDR3 is made up of 14 amino acids. Sequenced material: sorted CD4+, CD8+, or CD8+CD57+ T cells (not recorded which) from PBMCs. The origin of this receptor is a human donor in good health, serving as a control. This sequence joins TRBV2 and TRBJ2-3; TRBD2 aligns across 7 bases. The CDR3 bases are TGTGCCAGCAGGGGGCGGGAGAGCACAGATACGCAGTATTTT. Encoded protein: CASRGRESTDTQYF.